The present T cell receptor beta chain was sequenced within a study of human T cells and chemical hapten exposure. At the level of the study: There were per-sample TCR yield variations, arising mainly from small pooled library volume differences.

Between the trimmed V and J ends, which lost 0 bases and 2 bases, there was a span of 7 bases. This CDR3 has 13 amino acids. From germline, CDR1 is GTSNPN and CDR2 SVGIG (reference sequence). Study results and caveats: Donors in the study had alopecia, meaning their immune response may differ from healthy people's.

TCRdb reprocessed the RACE reads with MiXCR, giving one entry per CDR3 protein. The repertoire holds approximately 97,000 distinct CDR3 sequences, 25% to 30% seen once, with 10% in the top ten. As for time point: patch test 3, about 24 weeks after DPC sensitization. Documented treatment: therapeutic diphenylcyclopropenone sensitization with weekly scalp DPC. Concerning this clonotype itself: Its antigen is still unknown.

The sequences come from whole blood, collected in connection with sensitization to the hapten diphenylcyclopropenone (DPC). The chain uses TRBV30 and TRBJ2-5; no reliable D call. The origin of this receptor is a man in his forties or fifties with alopecia areata. Some clones in this sample may be carry-over from other donors' samples. As DNA, the CDR3 is TGTGCCTGGAGTGTAGGTGGGCAAGAGACCCAGTACTTC. Translated: CAWSVGGQETQYF. Looking up the rest from reference TRBV30 and TRBJ2-5 gives the full variable domain: SQTIHQWPATLVQPVGSPLSLECTVEGTSNPNLYWYRQAAGRGLQLLFYSVGIGQISSEVPQNLSASRPQDRQFILSSKKLLLSDSGFYLCAWSVGGQETQYFGPGTRLLVL.